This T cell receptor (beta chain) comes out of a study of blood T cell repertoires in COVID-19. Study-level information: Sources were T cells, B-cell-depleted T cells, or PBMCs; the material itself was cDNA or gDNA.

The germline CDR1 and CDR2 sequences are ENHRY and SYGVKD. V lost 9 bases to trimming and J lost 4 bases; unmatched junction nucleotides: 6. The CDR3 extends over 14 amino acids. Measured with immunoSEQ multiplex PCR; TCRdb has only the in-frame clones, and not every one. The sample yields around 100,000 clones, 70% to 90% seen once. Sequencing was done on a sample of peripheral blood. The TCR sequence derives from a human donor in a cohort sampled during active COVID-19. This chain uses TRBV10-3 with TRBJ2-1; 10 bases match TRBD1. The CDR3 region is CAIKGTGAYNEQFF. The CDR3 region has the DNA TGTGCCATTAAAGGGACAGGGGCTTACAATGAGCAGTTCTTC.